These 8 T cell receptor beta chains were sequenced from one sample in a study of shared clonotypes between healthy human individuals. Naive CD8 isolation took CD45RO-negative cells positively selected for CCR7 and excluded terminally differentiated effector memory CD45RA+ cells. This table comes from immunoSEQ multiplex PCR, and its TCRdb copy is limited to in-frame clones, with some not included. This table holds 550,000 to 600,000 clones, 95% to 98% found once. Input material: naive CD8+ T cells sorted from blood. All receptors derive from a man aged 25-40 years in good health.

The chain has TRBV11-2 and TRBJ2-3, with 7 bases matching TRBD2. V was clipped by 3 bases and J by 2 bases; unmatched bases: 8. Germline V lookup: CDR1 SGHAT, CDR2 FQNNGV. CDR3 length equals 16 residues. CDR3 bases: TGTGCCAGCAGCTTTGGGTGGGGGGGAGCCACAGATACGCAGTATTTT. Its translation: CASSFGWGGATDTQYF.

CDR3 region: CASSPETGPSRETQYF. In DNA form, the CDR3 reads TGTGCCAGCAGCCCCGAGACAGGGCCTTCGCGGGAGACCCAGTACTTC. The genes are TRBV7-9 and TRBJ2-5; TRBD1 agrees at 7 bases. Losses at the gene ends were 5 bases for V and 5 bases for J; bases not matched to a gene: 14. Germline CDR1 and CDR2: SEHNR and FQNEAQ (reference sequence). The CDR3 sequence is 16 residues long. Full variable domain (rest looked up from reference TRBV7-9 and TRBJ2-5): DTGVSQNPRHKITKRGQNVTFRCDPISEHNRLYWYRQTLGQGPEFLTYFQNEAQLEKSRLLSDRFSAERPKGSFSTLEIQRTEQGDSAMYLCASSPETGPSRETQYFGPGTRLLVL.

The chain uses TRBV13 and TRBJ2-2, with D maybe TRBD2 (6 bases). Deletions cut 5 bases from V and 8 bases from J, with 15 bases between. The CDR3 consists of 14 residues. Germline-derived CDR1 and CDR2 are PRHDT and FYEKMQ (reference sequence). DNA for the CDR3: TGTGCCAGCAGCCAGGGACTTCCGCCAGGGGAGCTGTTTTTT. Its protein is CASSQGLPPGELFF. The whole variable domain, filled in from reference TRBV13 and TRBJ2-2, reads AAGVIQSPRHLIKEKRETATLKCYPIPRHDTVYWYQQGPGQDPQFLISFYEKMQSDKGSIPDRFSAQQFSDYHSELNMSSLELGDSALYFCASSQGLPPGELFFGEGSRLTVL.

The chain employs TRBV7-2 and TRBJ2-1, with D perhaps assigned TRBD1 or TRBD2 (5 bases each). Germline values: CDR1 SGHTA, CDR2 FQGNSA. Trimming shortened V by 1 base and J by 6 bases, and 13 bases separated the two germline ends. The CDR3 has 15 residues. CDR3 nucleotides: TGTGCCAGCAGCTTAGTCCAGGGAGTAACCAATGAGCAGTTCTTC. Translated, it gives CASSLVQGVTNEQFF.

The chain uses TRBV4-1 and TRBJ2-3; D is unresolved. The CDR3 sequence is 16 residues long. Germline V gene lookup returns CDR1 MGHRA and CDR2 YSYEKL. Trimming removed 1 base at V and 2 bases at J, with 13 bases between. The CDR3 region has the DNA TGCGCCAGCAGCCAAGGATTGATGGACCACACAGATACGCAGTATTTT. Translation: CASSQGLMDHTDTQYF.

V and J are TRBV9 and TRBJ2-2; the D call may be TRBD1 or TRBD2 (5 bases each). Germline assignment: CDR1 SGDLS and CDR2 YYNGEE. The V gene lost 4 bases and the J gene lost 7 bases, with 11 bases spanning the gap. CDR3 length equals 13 residues. CDR3 sequence: CASSPEGSGELFF. The DNA of the CDR3 is TGTGCCAGCAGCCCCGAGGGGAGCGGGGAGCTGTTTTTT.

In regard to this clone: Different DNA sequences within this sample yield the same CDR3. J is TRBJ2-1 and V is TRBV28; D unclear. V was trimmed by 6 bases and J by 4 bases, leaving 4 bases between them. Germline V lookup: CDR1 MDHEN, CDR2 SYDVKM. This CDR3 is built from 11 residues. The DNA of the CDR3 is TGTGCCAGCAGCACGTACAATGAGCAGTTCTTC. Its translation is CASSTYNEQFF.

This clone was seen a single time. The CDR3: CASSQGLVYNEQFF. CDR3 nucleotide sequence: TGTGCCAGCAGCCAGGGACTAGTTTACAATGAGCAGTTCTTC. V usage is TRBV7-8 and J usage is TRBJ2-1; the match to TRBD2 covers 8 bases. This CDR3 is built from 14 residues. CDR1 is SGHVS and CDR2 is FQNEAQ in the germline V gene. The V and J ends lost 5 bases and 4 bases, in that order; junction bases with no gene match: 4.